These 24 T cell receptor beta chains were sequenced from one sample in a study of early T cells in non-severe SARS-CoV-2 infection. TCRdb used MiXCR to reprocess the 5' RACE reads, holding one entry per CDR3 protein. Of 30,000 or so distinct CDR3 sequences listed, around 5.2% are singletons. Sequencing input: whole blood. The receptors derive from an adult who was a healthcare worker with PCR-confirmed SARS-CoV-2 infection or an uninfected control (not recorded which).

CDR3 coding DNA: TGTGCCAGCAGCTTACAGGGGACCTCTGGAAACACCATATATTTT. It codes for CASSLQGTSGNTIYF. The V call is TRBV7-9, the J call TRBJ1-3, with TRBD1 as a possible D gene (6 bases). The CDR3 contains 15 residues. Per germline, CDR1 SEHNR and CDR2 FQNEAQ (reference sequence). V lost 2 bases and J 0 bases, leaving 8 bases between the germline ends.

This clonotype was detected ten times or more. V gene TRBV10-3 combines with J gene TRBJ2-3; 8 bases agree with TRBD2. Trimming cost V 8 bases and J 3 bases; bases outside gene matches: 10. This CDR3 contains 15 residues. CDR1 and CDR2 from the germline V gene are ENHRY and SYGVKD. The CDR3 region is CAIGRSGEGTDTQYF. CDR3 bases: TGTGCCATCGGCCGTAGCGGGGAGGGAACAGATACGCAGTATTTT.

This clonotype was seen many times. This chain uses TRBV11-3 with TRBJ2-2; 7 nucleotides agree with TRBD2. The V gene's germline CDR1 is SGHNT and CDR2 YENEEA. This CDR3 is built from 15 residues. V lost 6 bases and J lost 2; bases outside the gene matches: 6. The CDR3 DNA follows: TGTGCCAGCAGTATAAGCGGGGTTAACACCGGGGAGCTGTTTTTT. Its protein is CASSISGVNTGELFF.

In this sample, this clonotype turned up many times. The rearrangement links TRBV6-2 or TRBV6-3 to TRBJ2-7, with TRBD2 identical over 13 bases. This CDR3 has 16 amino acids. J was trimmed by 3 bases and V by 5 bases; bases with no gene match: 7. The germline CDR1 and CDR2 sequences are MNHEY and SVGEGT. The CDR3 DNA is TGTGCCAGCAGTCTGGGACTAGCGGGATACTACTACGAGCAGTACTTC. This sequence encodes CASSLGLAGYYYEQYF.

The V and J genes are TRBV7-2 and TRBJ2-3; 9 bases fit TRBD2. The V gene end was trimmed by 5 bases and the J gene end by 6 bases; junction bases not matched to a gene: 6. The CDR3 covers 14 residues. Germline values: CDR1 SGHTA, CDR2 FQGNSA. CDR3 protein: CASSSGRTPDTQYF. CDR3 bases: TGTGCCAGCAGCAGCGGGAGGACCCCGGATACGCAGTATTTT.

Ten or more counts support this clonotype. This chain connects TRBV20-1 to TRBJ2-2; TRBD2 might be the D (6 bases). V was cut by 3 bases and J by 4 bases, with 12 bases left in between. The CDR3 consists of 14 residues. CDR1 and CDR2 (germline): DFQATT, SNEGSKA (reference sequence). CDR3 sequence: CSASYGSPTGELFF. The DNA for the CDR3 is TGCAGTGCTAGCTACGGGAGTCCCACCGGGGAGCTGTTTTTT.

The V gene is TRBV4-1, the J gene TRBJ2-2, with 9 positions matching TRBD1. This CDR3 spans 17 amino acids. The germline gives CDR1 MGHRA, CDR2 YSYEKL. V dropped 7 bases and J dropped 5; count of bases not matched to a gene: 14. CDR3 in DNA: TGCGCCAGCACCACATTTGCCTCAGGACAGGGGACCGGGGAGCTGTTTTTT. This translates into CASTTFASGQGTGELFF.

This clonotype was counted a few times. The chain is built from TRBV29-1 and TRBJ2-7; 8 bases map to TRBD1. Trimming cost V 3 bases and J 4 bases; bases outside gene matches: 2. The length of the CDR3 is 12 residues. Germline-derived CDR1 and CDR2 are SQVTM and ANQGSEA. This CDR3 is CSVDTGGYEQYF. CDR3 DNA sequence: TGCAGCGTTGACACAGGGGGGTACGAGCAGTACTTC.

This clonotype came up many times. This chain joins TRBV11-2 and TRBJ1-1, with 7 nucleotides matching TRBD1. Trimming at V came to 5 bases and at J to 4 bases, leaving 7 bases not matched to a gene. Germline values: CDR1 SGHAT, CDR2 FQNNGV. This CDR3 comprises 14 residues. The CDR3 loop reads CASSPRQGITEAFF. In nucleotides, the CDR3 is TGTGCCAGCAGCCCTCGACAGGGAATCACTGAAGCTTTCTTT. Complete variable domain (other parts from reference TRBV11-2 and TRBJ1-1): EAGVAQSPRYKIIEKRQSVAFWCNPISGHATLYWYQQILGQGPKLLIQFQNNGVVDDSQLPKDRFSAERLKGVDSTLKIQPAKLEDSAVYLCASSPRQGITEAFFGQGTRLTVV.

The table lists this clonotype with many counts. V gene TRBV7-9 combines with J gene TRBJ2-1; 14 bases line up with TRBD2. V dropped 5 bases and J dropped 2; count of bases not matched to a gene: 11. Looked up from germline, CDR1 is SEHNR and CDR2 is FQNEAQ (reference sequence). The CDR3 spans 19 residues. The CDR3 protein is CASSRDMGLAGVTYNEQFF. The CDR3 DNA sequence: TGTGCCAGCAGCCGAGATATGGGACTAGCGGGAGTAACCTACAATGAGCAGTTCTTC.

This clonotype was seen at least ten times. V and J are TRBV2 and TRBJ2-1; 7 nucleotides align to TRBD2. Germline CDR1 reads SNHLY; CDR2 reads FYNNEI. The length of the CDR3 is 13 residues. V shed 7 bases and J 3 bases; nucleotides not matched to a gene: 3. CDR3 coding DNA: TGTGCCAGCACGGTAGCGGGCTACAATGAGCAGTTCTTC. It specifies CASTVAGYNEQFF. The full variable domain, with the rest looked up from reference TRBV2 and TRBJ2-1, is EPEVTQTPSHQVTQMGQEVILRCVPISNHLYFYWYRQILGQKVEFLVSFYNNEISEKSEIFDDQFSVERPDGSNFTLKIRSTKLEDSAMYFCASTVAGYNEQFFGPGTRLTVL.

Many counts were recorded for this clonotype. This chain joins TRBV5-6 and TRBJ2-3; possible D gene TRBD2, 5 bases. This CDR3 spans 17 amino acids. Trimming cost V 5 bases and J 0 bases, with 19 bases left between them. Germline lookup yields CDR1 SGHDT and CDR2 YYEEEE. The CDR3 region is CASSPTRGRLSTDTQYF. CDR3 nucleotides: TGTGCCAGCAGTCCCACACGGGGTCGGCTTAGCACAGATACGCAGTATTTT.

This clonotype occurred many times. The rearrangement links TRBV3-1 to TRBJ1-1; D perhaps matches TRBD1 (5 bases). The length of the CDR3 is 14 residues. Trimming shortened V by 3 bases and J by 5 bases, and 13 bases separated the two germline ends. Germline CDR1 is LGHDT and CDR2 is YNNKEL (reference sequence). The CDR3 spells CASSQGVRGTEAFF. The CDR3 nucleotides are TGTGCCAGCAGCCAGGGGGTCCGGGGTACTGAAGCTTTCTTT.

The chain is built from TRBV12-3 or TRBV12-4 and TRBJ2-7; D call uncertain. CDR3 size: 14 residues. The ends were cut back, 6 bases at V and 2 bases at J, with 14 bases in the middle. DNA for the CDR3: TGTGCCAGCAGCCAAGCCCTGAGCCCCTACGAGCAGTACTTC. This encodes CASSQALSPYEQYF.

The rearrangement joins TRBV29-1 to TRBJ2-5; D remains unclear. The CDR3 loop spans 11 amino acids. V gave up 2 bases and J gave up 2 bases, with 3 bases separating them. Germline V gives CDR1 SQVTM, CDR2 ANQGSEA. As DNA, the CDR3 is TGCAGCGTTGAACCGCAAGAGACCCAGTACTTC. Translation gives CSVEPQETQYF.

The V and J genes are TRBV29-1 and TRBJ1-5; 8 nucleotides line up with TRBD1. Germline V CDR1 and CDR2: SQVTM, ANQGSEA. With V trimmed by 7 bases and J by 3 bases, 8 bases remained unmatched. The CDR3 consists of 14 residues. Written as DNA, the CDR3 is TGCAGCGCCAGGACAGGGAACAACAATCAGCCCCAGCATTTT. Translation: CSARTGNNNQPQHF.

This clonotype came up a few times. The chain combines TRBV11-3 with TRBJ1-6, with D unresolved. Germline-derived CDR1 and CDR2 are SGHNT and YENEEA. The CDR3 runs 15 residues. V was clipped by 0 bases and J by 9 bases, with 12 bases between them. The chain's CDR3 is CASSLDPQGRSPLHF. DNA for the CDR3: TGTGCCAGCAGCTTAGACCCACAAGGGCGTTCACCCCTCCACTTT. The full variable domain, rest sourced from reference TRBV11-3 and TRBJ1-6, is EAGVVQSPRYKIIEKKQPVAFWCNPISGHNTLYWYLQNLGQGPELLIRYENEEAVDDSQLPKDRFSAERLKGVDSTLKIQPAELGDSAVYLCASSLDPQGRSPLHFGNGTRLTVT.

Regarding this clonotype: This likely comes from a read error, as the CDR3 has no conserved phenylalanine or tryptophan at its end. The chain links TRBV4-3 to TRBJ2-7; D unresolved. V dropped 4 bases and J dropped 1 base, with 8 bases sitting between them. Looked up from germline, CDR1 is LGHNA and CDR2 is YSLEER. The CDR3 contains 13 residues. CDR3 nucleotide sequence: TGCGCCAGCAGCCCTCGTAGGTCCTACGAGCAGTACATC. This codes for CASSPRRSYEQYI.

This clonotype was counted ten times or more. The rearrangement uses TRBV20-1 and TRBJ2-1; D gene uncertain. CDR3 length equals 12 residues. Trimming removed 1 base at V and 8 bases at J, with 9 bases between. Looked up from germline, CDR1 is DFQATT and CDR2 is SNEGSKA (reference sequence). The CDR3 DNA follows: TGCAGTGCTAGAGTTCCTGGGGATGAGCAGTTCTTC. This translates into CSARVPGDEQFF.

Many counts were recorded for this clonotype. The chain uses TRBV7-9 and TRBJ2-1; 8 bases map to TRBD2. The length of the CDR3 is 16 residues. The V and J ends lost 2 bases and 6 bases, in that order; junction bases with no gene match: 9. Per germline, CDR1 SEHNR and CDR2 FQNEAQ (reference sequence). CDR3 DNA sequence: TGTGCCAGCAGCTTAACCCCGCCAGCGGGAGCCAATGAGCAGTTCTTC. Protein sequence: CASSLTPPAGANEQFF.

This clonotype showed up many times. The rearrangement uses TRBV12-3 or TRBV12-4 and TRBJ1-5; D might be TRBD1 (6 bases). The CDR3 loop spans 14 amino acids. Trimming cost V 6 bases and J 2 bases, with 11 bases left between them. CDR3 region: CASSNRVGNQPQHF. For the CDR3, the DNA is TGTGCCAGCAGCAACAGGGTGGGCAATCAGCCCCAGCATTTT.

This clonotype showed up many times. The chain has TRBV27 and TRBJ1-6; D is uncertain. Germline V gene data show CDR1 as MNHEY and CDR2 as SMNVEV (reference sequence). The CDR3 consists of 13 residues. The germline V and J ends were trimmed by 4 bases and 6 bases, with 7 bases remaining between them. DNA for the CDR3: TGTGCCAGCAGTTACGGAGTTAATTCACCCCTCCACTTT. Translation gives CASSYGVNSPLHF.

There are many counts of this clonotype. The rearrangement joins TRBV18 to TRBJ2-1; 11 positions agree with TRBD2. CDR1 KGHSH and CDR2 LQKENI come from the germline V gene. The CDR3 totals 15 residues. V was pared by 5 bases and J by 4 bases, with 4 bases of the junction left unmatched. In DNA, the CDR3 is TGTGCCAGCTCAACCGGGACTAGCGGATACAATGAGCAGTTCTTC. Its protein product is CASSTGTSGYNEQFF.

This clonotype was recorded many times. The rearrangement uses TRBV6-2 or TRBV6-3 and TRBJ1-6, with D unresolved. The V end lost 0 bases, the J end lost 10 bases, and 19 bases lay between the germline ends. The germline CDR1 and CDR2 sequences are MNHEY and SVGEGT. The CDR3 consists of 17 residues. The DNA of the CDR3 is TGTGCCAGCAGTTACTCAGCTCCAAGCAGGACGGGCTCACCCCTCCACTTT. This codes for CASSYSAPSRTGSPLHF.